Each of the 31 T cell receptor beta chains below was sequenced from the same sample in a study of T cells in Graves' hyperthyroidism and ophthalmopathy. Researchers amplified the TCR beta CDR3 regions from RNA transcripts. First-round RT-PCR with HTBI primers amplified the TCR CDR3 region. In TCRdb, the multiplex PCR reads were re-called with MiXCR into one record per CDR3 protein. The sample yields 340,000 or so distinct CDR3 sequences, about 15% seen once. Material: blood. The receptors shown here come from a man aged 25-40 years with Graves' hyperthyroidism.

The V gene is TRBV20-1, the J gene TRBJ1-5; the D gene is possibly TRBD1 (5 bases). The CDR3 sequence is 14 residues long. V dropped 1 base and J dropped 3 bases, with 10 bases sitting between them. Germline CDR1 DFQATT, CDR2 SNEGSKA (reference sequence). The CDR3: CSARASGLNQPQHF. The CDR3 nucleotides read TGCAGTGCTAGAGCATCGGGGCTCAATCAGCCCCAGCATTTT.

This clonotype was counted between two and nine times. This chain uses TRBV19 with TRBJ1-5; D remains unclear. The CDR3 covers 16 residues. The germline V and J ends were trimmed by 7 bases and 4 bases, with 20 bases remaining between them. Germline V lookup: CDR1 LNHDA, CDR2 SQIVND (reference sequence). The CDR3 loop reads CASTESIGRKNQPQHF. The CDR3 DNA reads as TGTGCCAGTACCGAAAGTATCGGGAGAAAGAATCAGCCCCAGCATTTT.

This clonotype was seen repeatedly, ten times or more. This sequence joins TRBV24-1 and TRBJ2-3; D remains unclear. Germline V gene lookup returns CDR1 KGHDR and CDR2 SFDVKD. This CDR3 is 12 amino acids long. The V end was cut by 3 bases, the J end by 2 bases, with 2 bases between. This CDR3 reads CATSDATDTQYF. The CDR3 DNA is TGTGCCACCAGTGATGCCACAGATACGCAGTATTTT.

This clonotype showed up many times. This chain links TRBV11-2 with TRBJ2-7; TRBD2 might be the D (5 bases). V was trimmed by 5 bases and J by 4 bases, leaving 18 bases between them. Looked up from germline, CDR1 is SGHAT and CDR2 is FQNNGV. This CDR3 comprises 15 residues. This chain's CDR3 is CASSQTAVDVYEQYF. The CDR3 nucleotides are TGTGCCAGCAGCCAAACAGCGGTGGATGTTTACGAGCAGTACTTC.

This clonotype was seen a handful of times. Possible read error: a much larger clone is one base away. The V gene is TRBV18, the J gene TRBJ2-7; maybe TRBD1 (6 bases). The length of the CDR3 is 11 residues. Trimming left V 8 bases short and J 5 bases short, with 10 bases between. The germline V gene encodes CDR1 KGHSH and CDR2 LQKENI. CDR3 nucleotides: TGTGCCAGCCCAAAGGGGGACGAGCAGTACTTC. This gives the protein CASPKGDEQYF.

The chain joins TRBV6-6 to TRBJ2-3; no clear D gene. The CDR3 covers 15 residues. Trimming removed 0 bases from V and 0 bases from J, with 7 bases in between. Germline lookup yields CDR1 MNHNY and CDR2 SVGAGI (reference sequence). The DNA for the CDR3 is TGTGCCAGCAGTTACTCGGACCCGAGCACAGATACGCAGTATTTT. It is translated as CASSYSDPSTDTQYF.

This clonotype has a handful of counts. The germline gene is not matched at one end of the junction; a read error may be the cause. The rearrangement uses TRBV30 and TRBJ1-6; D call uncertain. Germline CDR1 reads GTSNPN; CDR2 reads SVGIG (reference sequence). The CDR3 runs 13 residues. CDR3 sequence (DNA): TGTGCCTGGAGAACACCGGATAATTCACCCCTCCGCTTT. It encodes CAWRTPDNSPLRF.

In regard to this clonotype: This clone may be a read error of a much larger clone one base away. This sequence joins TRBV9 and TRBJ2-3; 10 positions agree with TRBD2. Looked up from germline, CDR1 is SGDLS and CDR2 is YYNGEE. The CDR3 loop spans 16 amino acids. The DNA of the CDR3 is TGTGCCAGCAGCCCCGGTGCTAGCGGGAGCACAGATGCGCAGTATTTT. Its protein is CASSPGASGSTDAQYF.

This clonotype was counted at least ten times. The chain has TRBV11-2 and TRBJ2-7, with 8 positions matching TRBD1. The CDR3 is 18 residues long. Germline assignment: CDR1 SGHAT and CDR2 FQNNGV. V lost 0 bases and J lost 0; bases outside the gene matches: 10. The CDR3 spells CASSLEGQGNFVSYEQYF. The CDR3 DNA sequence: TGTGCCAGCAGCTTAGAAGGACAGGGCAACTTCGTCTCCTACGAGCAGTACTTC.

This clonotype was seen a few times. This rearrangement joins TRBV13 to TRBJ2-1; D is possibly TRBD2 (7 bases). The V end was cut by 0 bases, the J end by 8 bases, with 14 bases between. The CDR3 has 15 amino acids. Germline CDR1 reads PRHDT; CDR2 reads FYEKMQ (reference sequence). The CDR3 loop is CASSLGTQGGDEQFF. In nucleotides, the CDR3 is TGTGCCAGCAGCTTAGGGACTCAAGGGGGGGATGAGCAGTTCTTC.

This clonotype was counted a few times. The chain recombines TRBV5-4 with TRBJ2-5; 8 nucleotides align to TRBD1. CDR1 and CDR2 (germline): SGHNT, YYREEE (reference sequence). The CDR3 contains 15 residues. V was pared by 4 bases and J by 5 bases, with 10 bases of the junction left unmatched. CDR3 sequence: CASSTLDRADETQYF. CDR3 in DNA: TGTGCCAGCAGCACCCTGGACAGGGCCGATGAGACCCAGTACTTC.

This clonotype was seen a few times. V is TRBV28 and J is TRBJ2-1; D may be TRBD2 (6 bases). Germline lookup yields CDR1 MDHEN and CDR2 SYDVKM. The CDR3 contains 13 residues. V lost 7 bases, J lost 8 bases, and 15 bases lay in between. DNA of the CDR3: TGTGCCAGCACCCAGGTAGGAGGGGATGAGCAGTTCTTC. It is translated as CASTQVGGDEQFF.

V gene TRBV18 combines with J gene TRBJ2-1; D is unclear. The CDR3 has 12 amino acids. The V end was cut by 3 bases, the J end by 9 bases, with 9 bases between. Germline CDR1 is KGHSH and CDR2 is LQKENI. This CDR3 is CASSPQLGEQFF. CDR3 sequence (DNA): TGTGCCAGCTCACCGCAGCTAGGTGAGCAGTTCTTC.

This clonotype was picked up one time. This sequence may be a read error, since a much larger clone differs from it by one base. The chain uses TRBV29-1 and TRBJ2-7; 8 bases line up with TRBD1. With the DNA end fitting TRBJ2-1 better, the J assignment may be wrong. This CDR3 is built from 14 residues. The germline V gene has CDR1 SQVTM and CDR2 ANQGSEA. CDR3 amino acids: CSVKPGTGIYEQFF. The CDR3 region has the DNA TGCAGCGTTAAGCCCGGGACAGGAATTTACGAGCAGTTCTTC.

The chain carries TRBV5-1 and TRBJ2-5; 8 positions match TRBD2. V was clipped by 2 bases and J by 2 bases; unmatched bases: 8. Germline V gives CDR1 SGHRS, CDR2 YFSETQ. The CDR3 is 16 residues long. The CDR3 sequence is CASSFGASGPQETQYF. The CDR3 nucleotides read TGCGCCAGCAGCTTTGGTGCTAGCGGGCCACAAGAGACCCAGTACTTC.

Only a few counts were recorded for this clonotype. The gene calls are TRBV5-1 and TRBJ2-7; no clear D. With 3 bases removed from V and 1 base from J, the gap between germline ends came to 11 bases. The V gene's germline CDR1 is SGHRS and CDR2 YFSETQ. There are 14 residues in the CDR3. CDR3 sequence: CASSWATNSYEQYF. The CDR3 bases are TGCGCCAGCAGCTGGGCCACTAATTCCTACGAGCAGTACTTC.

As concerns this clonotype: Just one base apart from a much larger clone, this may be a read error. V gene TRBV27 combines with J gene TRBJ2-7; D is perhaps TRBD1 (6 bases). Trimming took 0 bases from V and 3 from J, leaving 9 bases between them. The CDR3 length is 14 residues. From germline, CDR1 is MNHEY and CDR2 SMNVEV (reference sequence). This chain's CDR3 is CASSLSGQSYEQYF. The CDR3 DNA follows: TGTGCCAGCAGTTTATCCGGACAGAGCTACGAGCAGTACTTC.

This clonotype was observed many times. The chain employs TRBV28 and TRBJ2-7; tentatively, D is TRBD2 (6 bases). Germline lookup yields CDR1 MDHEN and CDR2 SYDVKM. Trimming removed 3 bases at V and 6 bases at J, with 27 bases between. The CDR3 totals 18 residues. The CDR3 sequence is CASSFMGRWARRDPEQYF. In nucleotides, the CDR3 is TGTGCCAGCAGTTTCATGGGTCGTTGGGCCCGGCGGGATCCCGAGCAGTACTTC.

The chain has TRBV18 and TRBJ1-5; weak D call: TRBD1 (6 bases). V dropped 3 bases and J dropped 5 bases, with 14 bases sitting between them. Germline CDR1 KGHSH, CDR2 LQKENI. The CDR3 spans 15 residues. In DNA form, the CDR3 reads TGTGCCAGCTCACCTTCGACAGGTGGGGATCAGCCCCAGCATTTT. Its protein product is CASSPSTGGDQPQHF.

With regard to this clonotype: One end of the junction does not line up with germline, which may come from a read error. The J gene is TRBJ2-6, the V gene TRBV11-2; D possibly corresponds to TRBD1 (5 bases). Germline V lookup: CDR1 SGHAT, CDR2 FQNNGV. The CDR3 is 16 residues long. CDR3 nucleotides: TGTGCCAGCAGCTTGGGTAGGTCCTCTGGGGCCAACGCCCTGACTTTC. Amino acid sequence: CASSLGRSSGANALTF. Using reference TRBV11-2 and TRBJ2-6 for the parts outside the CDR3, the full variable domain is EAGVAQSPRYKIIEKRQSVAFWCNPISGHATLYWYQQILGQGPKLLIQFQNNGVVDDSQLPKDRFSAERLKGVDSTLKIQPAKLEDSAVYLCASSLGRSSGANALTFGAGSRLTVL.

Concerning this clonotype: Given a much more abundant clone one base away, this may be a read error. The rearrangement uses TRBV12-3 or TRBV12-4 and TRBJ1-2; D is ambiguous. The CDR3 totals 16 residues. Here the CDR3 reads CAGSLARRDTRWGYTF. The CDR3 DNA sequence: TGTGCCGGCAGTTTAGCTCGGCGAGACACCCGCTGGGGCTACACCTTC.

The rearrangement links TRBV7-9 to TRBJ1-2; 7 bases are shared with TRBD1. Germline loops: CDR1 SEHNR, CDR2 FQNEAQ (reference sequence). The J segment lost 4 bases and the V segment lost 4 bases, leaving 12 bases of the junction unmatched. The CDR3 sequence is 16 residues long. Here the CDR3 reads CASSSLDGQDLYGYTF. CDR3 in DNA: TGTGCCAGCAGCTCCTTGGATGGACAGGACCTCTATGGCTACACCTTC.

This clonotype was observed a handful of times. This rearrangement joins TRBV5-4 to TRBJ1-3; 8 nucleotides match TRBD1. Germline V CDR1 and CDR2: SGHNT, YYREEE (reference sequence). Germline trimming cut 3 bases from V and 6 bases from J; bases unmatched to any gene: 5. CDR3 length: 14 amino acids. The CDR3, as DNA: TGTGCCAGCAGCTCGACAGGGGCGTTAAACACCATATATTTT. It specifies CASSSTGALNTIYF.

The rearrangement joins TRBV2 to TRBJ2-7, with 7 nucleotides matching TRBD2. The ends lost 5 bases at V and 1 base at J; junction bases unmatched: 17. The CDR3 has 18 residues. The germline gives CDR1 SNHLY, CDR2 FYNNEI. The CDR3 DNA reads as TGTGCCAGCAGTTACGTGTCAGGGTTCGGCGGGAGTTCCTACGAGCAGTACTTC. Encoded protein: CASSYVSGFGGSSYEQYF. Variable domain in full (rest from reference TRBV2 and TRBJ2-7): EPEVTQTPSHQVTQMGQEVILRCVPISNHLYFYWYRQILGQKVEFLVSFYNNEISEKSEIFDDQFSVERPDGSNFTLKIRSTKLEDSAMYFCASSYVSGFGGSSYEQYFGPGTRLTVT.

V usage is TRBV5-5 and J usage is TRBJ1-2, with D unclear. Trimming pared 2 bases from V and 2 bases from J, leaving 13 bases between. The germline gives CDR1 SGHKS, CDR2 YYEKEE (reference sequence). The CDR3 contains 15 residues. This CDR3 is CASSLSSTENYGYTF. The CDR3, as DNA: TGTGCCAGCAGCTTAAGTTCCACAGAGAACTATGGCTACACCTTC.

V is TRBV4-1 and J is TRBJ2-1; no firm D call. V lost 4 bases and J lost 6, with 16 bases in between. CDR1 is MGHRA and CDR2 is YSYEKL in the germline V gene. The CDR3 sequence is 15 residues long. The CDR3 nucleotides are TGCGCCAGCAGCCGGTTGGCAGTTTGGAGCAATGAGCAGTTCTTC. Its translation: CASSRLAVWSNEQFF.

This clonotype has a handful of counts. V and J are TRBV19 and TRBJ2-2, with TRBD1 matching over 9 bases. This CDR3 spans 16 amino acids. Germline loops: CDR1 LNHDA, CDR2 SQIVND (reference sequence). The ends lost 5 bases at V and 1 base at J; junction bases unmatched: 5. The CDR3 coding sequence is TGTGCCAGTAGTCCGGACAGGGGCGAGAACACCGGGGAGCTGTTTTTT. This gives the protein CASSPDRGENTGELFF.

This clonotype has a count of ten or more. V and J are TRBV7-2 and TRBJ1-5; perhaps TRBD1 as D (5 bases). Trimming took 6 bases from V and 8 from J, leaving 14 bases between them. CDR3 size: 13 residues. The germline gives CDR1 SGHTA, CDR2 FQGNSA. CDR3 loop: CASSSGTTKPQHF. CDR3 DNA sequence: TGTGCCAGCAGTTCCGGGACCACGAAGCCCCAGCATTTT.

In this sample, this clonotype turned up many times. CDR3 bases: TGTGCCAGCAGTTTAGCGTTAGCGCGGGTTGGCTACGAGCAGTACTTC. This gives the protein CASSLALARVGYEQYF. The chain combines TRBV12-3 or TRBV12-4 with TRBJ2-7; tentative D call: TRBD2 (5 bases). Trimming pared 0 bases from V and 3 bases from J, leaving 15 bases between. The CDR3 contains 16 residues.

This clonotype was counted at least ten times. The CDR3 here is CAWIKGTAGAFF. The CDR3 DNA sequence: TGTGCCTGGATTAAGGGGACGGCGGGAGCTTTCTTT. V gene TRBV30 combines with J gene TRBJ1-1; D might be TRBD1 (5 bases). The CDR3 length is 12 residues. The V end was cut by 4 bases, the J end by 10 bases, with 16 bases between. Germline V gene data show CDR1 as GTSNPN and CDR2 as SVGIG (reference sequence).

The genes are TRBV27 and TRBJ2-1; a weak D match, TRBD1 (5 bases). Trimming removed 4 bases at V and 14 bases at J, with 18 bases between. Germline loops: CDR1 MNHEY, CDR2 SMNVEV (reference sequence). The CDR3 runs to 13 residues. The CDR3 nucleotides are TGTGCCAGCAGTTCCCCTGACAGCCCCAGCGAGTTCTTC. Its protein is CASSSPDSPSEFF.